The present T cell receptor (beta chain) was sequenced within a study of T cell responses to AZD1222 COVID-19 vaccine. General study results and limits: An increase in Spike-specific TCR breadth and depth was observed after two AZD1222 doses.

As for this clone: Antigen specificity is unknown.

Measured with immunoSEQ multiplex PCR; TCRdb has only the in-frame clones, and not every one. The sample has 250,000 to 300,000 clones; 94% are singletons. The CDR3 sequence is 14 residues long. Trimming at V came to 3 bases and at J to 6 bases, leaving 6 bases not matched to a gene. Germline V gene sequence: CDR1 MDHEN, CDR2 SYDVKM. The material was peripheral blood, obtained 28 days after the second AZD1222 dose. V and J are TRBV28 and TRBJ2-7; 9 bases line up with TRBD1. The TCR originated in an adult who received the AZD1222 COVID-19 vaccine. DNA for the CDR3: TGTGCCAGCAGTTTCCCCGGGACAGGGCGCGAGCAGTACTTC. Its protein product is CASSFPGTGREQYF. The variable domain in full, with the rest retrieved from reference TRBV28 and TRBJ2-7, is DVKVTQSSRYLVKRTGEKVFLECVQDMDHENMFWYRQDPGLGLRLIYFSYDVKMKEKGDIPEGYSVSREKKERFSLILESASTNQTSMYLCASSFPGTGREQYFGPGTRLTVT.